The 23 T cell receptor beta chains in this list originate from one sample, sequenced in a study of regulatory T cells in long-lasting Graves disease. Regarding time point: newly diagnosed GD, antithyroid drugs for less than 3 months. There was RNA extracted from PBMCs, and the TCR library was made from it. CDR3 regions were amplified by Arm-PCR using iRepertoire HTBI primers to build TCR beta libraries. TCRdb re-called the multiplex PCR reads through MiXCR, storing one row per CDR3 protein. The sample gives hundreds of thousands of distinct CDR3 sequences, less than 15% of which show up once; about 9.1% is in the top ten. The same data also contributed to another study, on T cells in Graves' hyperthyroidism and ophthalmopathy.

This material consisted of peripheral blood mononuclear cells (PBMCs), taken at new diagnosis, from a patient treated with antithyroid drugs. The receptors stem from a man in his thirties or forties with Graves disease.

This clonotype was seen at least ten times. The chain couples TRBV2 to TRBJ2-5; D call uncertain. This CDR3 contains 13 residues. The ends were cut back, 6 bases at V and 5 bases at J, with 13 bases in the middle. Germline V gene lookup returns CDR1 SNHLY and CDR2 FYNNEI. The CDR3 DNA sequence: TGTGCCAGCAGGTCATCGATTGTCGAGACCCAGTACTTC. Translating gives CASRSSIVETQYF.

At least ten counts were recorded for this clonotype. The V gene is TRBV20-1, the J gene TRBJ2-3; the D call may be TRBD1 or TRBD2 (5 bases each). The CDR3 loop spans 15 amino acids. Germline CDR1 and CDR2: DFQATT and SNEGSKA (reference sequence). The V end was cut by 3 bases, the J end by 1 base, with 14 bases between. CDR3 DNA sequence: TGCAGTGCTAGTCCGGGGCATTCGGGCACAGATACGCAGTATTTT. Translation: CSASPGHSGTDTQYF.

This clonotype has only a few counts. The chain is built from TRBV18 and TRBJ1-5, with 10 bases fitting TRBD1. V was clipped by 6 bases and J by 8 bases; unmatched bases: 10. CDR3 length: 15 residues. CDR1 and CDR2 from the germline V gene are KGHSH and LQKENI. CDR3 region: CASSQTSGTGEPQHF. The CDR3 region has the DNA TGTGCCAGCTCCCAAACGTCCGGGACAGGGGAGCCCCAGCATTTT.

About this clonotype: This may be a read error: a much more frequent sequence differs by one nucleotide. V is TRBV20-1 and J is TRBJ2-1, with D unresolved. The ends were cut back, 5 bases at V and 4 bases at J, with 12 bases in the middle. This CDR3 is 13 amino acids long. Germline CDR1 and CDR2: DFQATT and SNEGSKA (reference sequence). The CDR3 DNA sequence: TGCAGTGCTTCGGTTGTAAGTTACAATGAGCAGTTCTTC. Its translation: CSASVVSYNEQFF.

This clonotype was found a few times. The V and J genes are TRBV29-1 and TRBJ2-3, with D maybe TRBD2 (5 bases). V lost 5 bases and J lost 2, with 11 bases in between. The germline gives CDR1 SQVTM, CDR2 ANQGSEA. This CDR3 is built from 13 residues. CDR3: CSVRAALTDTQYF. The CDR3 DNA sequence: TGCAGCGTTAGAGCGGCCCTCACAGATACGCAGTATTTT.

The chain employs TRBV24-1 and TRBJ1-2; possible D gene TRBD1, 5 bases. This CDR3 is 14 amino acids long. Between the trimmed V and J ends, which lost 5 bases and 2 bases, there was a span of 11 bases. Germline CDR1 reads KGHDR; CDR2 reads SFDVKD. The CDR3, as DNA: TGTGCCACCAGTGGGGGCAGGGCCAACTATGGCTACACCTTC. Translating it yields CATSGGRANYGYTF.

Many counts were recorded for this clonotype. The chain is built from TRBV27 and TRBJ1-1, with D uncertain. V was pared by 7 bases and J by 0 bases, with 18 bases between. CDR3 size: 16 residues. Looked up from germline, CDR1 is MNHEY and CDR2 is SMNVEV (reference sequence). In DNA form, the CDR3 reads TGTGCCAGCAAATGGGATTTCGTGACGGTGAACACTGAAGCTTTCTTT. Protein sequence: CASKWDFVTVNTEAFF.

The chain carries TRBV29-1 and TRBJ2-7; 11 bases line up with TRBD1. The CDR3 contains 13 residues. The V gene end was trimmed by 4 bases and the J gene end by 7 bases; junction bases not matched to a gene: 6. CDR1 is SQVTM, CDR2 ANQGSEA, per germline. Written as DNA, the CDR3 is TGCAGCGTTGGCCGGACAGGGGGCTTGGAGCAGTACTTC. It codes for CSVGRTGGLEQYF.

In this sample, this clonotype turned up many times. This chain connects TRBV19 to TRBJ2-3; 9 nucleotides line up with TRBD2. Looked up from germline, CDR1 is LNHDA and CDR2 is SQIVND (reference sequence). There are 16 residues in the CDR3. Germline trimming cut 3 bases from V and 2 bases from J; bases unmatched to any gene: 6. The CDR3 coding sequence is TGTGCCAGTAGTATTGGTCTAGCGGGGTACACAGATACGCAGTATTTT. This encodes CASSIGLAGYTDTQYF.

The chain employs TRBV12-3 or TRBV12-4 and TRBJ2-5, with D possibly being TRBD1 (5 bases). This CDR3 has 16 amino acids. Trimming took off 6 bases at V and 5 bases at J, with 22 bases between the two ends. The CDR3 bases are TGTGCCAGCAGCCTCCGGATGTGGGGCGAGTATGAGACCCAGTACTTC. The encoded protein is CASSLRMWGEYETQYF.

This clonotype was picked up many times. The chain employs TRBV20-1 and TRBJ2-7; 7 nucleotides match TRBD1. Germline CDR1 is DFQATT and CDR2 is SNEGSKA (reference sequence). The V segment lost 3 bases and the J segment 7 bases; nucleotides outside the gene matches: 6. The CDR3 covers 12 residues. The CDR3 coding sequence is TGCAGTGCTAGTCGACAGGGCCGGGAGCAGTACTTC. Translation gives CSASRQGREQYF.

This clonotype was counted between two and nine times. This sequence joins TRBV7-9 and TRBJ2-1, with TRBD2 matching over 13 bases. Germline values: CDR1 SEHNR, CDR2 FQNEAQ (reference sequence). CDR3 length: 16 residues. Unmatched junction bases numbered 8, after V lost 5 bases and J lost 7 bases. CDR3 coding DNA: TGTGCCAGCAGCGCGGGACTAGCGGGATCCGGGAATGAGCAGTTCTTC. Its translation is CASSAGLAGSGNEQFF.

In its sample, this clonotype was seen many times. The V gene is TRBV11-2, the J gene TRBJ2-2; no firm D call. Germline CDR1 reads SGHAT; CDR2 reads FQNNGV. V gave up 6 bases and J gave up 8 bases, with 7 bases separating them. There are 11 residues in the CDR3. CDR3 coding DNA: TGTGCCAGCAGTTACTGGGGGGAGCTGTTTTTT. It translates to CASSYWGELFF.

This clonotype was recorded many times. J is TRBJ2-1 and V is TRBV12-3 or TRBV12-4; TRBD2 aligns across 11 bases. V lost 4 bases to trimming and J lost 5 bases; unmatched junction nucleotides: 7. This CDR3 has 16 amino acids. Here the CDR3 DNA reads TGTGCCAGCAGTTCCTCCGTACTAGCGGGAGACAATGAGCAGTTCTTC. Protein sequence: CASSSSVLAGDNEQFF.

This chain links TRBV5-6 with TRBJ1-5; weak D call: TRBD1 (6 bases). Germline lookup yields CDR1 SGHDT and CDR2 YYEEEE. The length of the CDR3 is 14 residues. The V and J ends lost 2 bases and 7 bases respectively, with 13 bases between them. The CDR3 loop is CASSFGQLGQPQHF. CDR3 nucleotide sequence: TGTGCCAGCAGCTTCGGACAGCTGGGCCAGCCCCAGCATTTT.

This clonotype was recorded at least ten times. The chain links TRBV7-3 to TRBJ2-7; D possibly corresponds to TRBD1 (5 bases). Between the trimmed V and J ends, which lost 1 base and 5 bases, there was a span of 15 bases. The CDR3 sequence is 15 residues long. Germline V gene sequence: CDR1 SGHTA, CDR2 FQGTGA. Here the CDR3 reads CASSLIGQGMNEQYF. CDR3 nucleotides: TGTGCCAGCAGCTTAATTGGGCAGGGTATGAACGAGCAGTACTTC.

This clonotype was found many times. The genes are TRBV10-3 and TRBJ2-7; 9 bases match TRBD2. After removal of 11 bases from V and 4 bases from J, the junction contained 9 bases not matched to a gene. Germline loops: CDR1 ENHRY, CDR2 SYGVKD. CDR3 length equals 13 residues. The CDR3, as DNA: TGTGCCCACCGGGCGGGGGGGGTGTACGAGCAGTACTTC. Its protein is CAHRAGGVYEQYF.

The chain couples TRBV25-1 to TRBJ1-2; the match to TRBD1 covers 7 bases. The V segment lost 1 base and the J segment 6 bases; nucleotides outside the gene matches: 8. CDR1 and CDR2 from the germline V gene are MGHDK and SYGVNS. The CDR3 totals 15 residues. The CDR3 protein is CASSEFRGQMDGYTF. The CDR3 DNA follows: TGTGCCAGCAGTGAATTTAGGGGACAGATGGATGGCTACACCTTC.

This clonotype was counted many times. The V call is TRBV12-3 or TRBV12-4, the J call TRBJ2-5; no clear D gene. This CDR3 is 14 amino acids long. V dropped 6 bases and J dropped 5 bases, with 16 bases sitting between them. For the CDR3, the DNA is TGTGCCAGCAGCCGACCACTTGAATTGGAGACCCAGTACTTC. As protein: CASSRPLELETQYF.

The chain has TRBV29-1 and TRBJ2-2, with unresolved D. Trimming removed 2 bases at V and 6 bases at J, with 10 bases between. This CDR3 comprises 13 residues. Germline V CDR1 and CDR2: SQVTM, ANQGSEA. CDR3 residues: CSVEPRFPGELFF. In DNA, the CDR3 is TGCAGCGTTGAACCCCGGTTCCCCGGGGAGCTGTTTTTT.

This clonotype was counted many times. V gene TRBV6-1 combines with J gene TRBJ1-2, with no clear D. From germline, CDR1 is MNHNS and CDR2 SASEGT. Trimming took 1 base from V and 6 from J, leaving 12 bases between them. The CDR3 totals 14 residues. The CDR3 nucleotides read TGTGCCAGCAGTGAAGGCCCTTATGGAGATGGCTACACCTTC. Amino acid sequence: CASSEGPYGDGYTF.

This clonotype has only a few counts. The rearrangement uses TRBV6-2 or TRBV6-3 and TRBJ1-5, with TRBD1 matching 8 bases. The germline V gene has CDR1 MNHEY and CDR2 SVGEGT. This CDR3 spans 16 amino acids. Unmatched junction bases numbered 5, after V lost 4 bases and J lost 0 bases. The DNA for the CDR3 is TGTGCCAGCAGTTTCTACAGGGGGAATAGCAATCAGCCCCAGCATTTT. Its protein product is CASSFYRGNSNQPQHF.

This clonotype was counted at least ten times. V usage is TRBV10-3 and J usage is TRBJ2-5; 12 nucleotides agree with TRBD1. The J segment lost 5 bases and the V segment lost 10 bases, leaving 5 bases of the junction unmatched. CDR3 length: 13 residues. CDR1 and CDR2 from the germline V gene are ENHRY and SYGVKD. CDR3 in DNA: TGTGCCACCCGGGACAGGGGGCTTGAGACCCAGTACTTC. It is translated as CATRDRGLETQYF.